A few counts support the clone carrying this T cell receptor beta chain. The related graft donor's blood sample was taken on the day of bone marrow donation. These data come from a study of T cells after posttransplantation cyclophosphamide. Sequenced by immunoSEQ multiplex PCR; TCRdb stores in-frame clones only, minus some. This sample has 11,000 to 15,000 clones, with 76% found just once. The CDR3 is 11 amino acids. Deletions cut 8 bases from V and 8 bases from J, with 12 bases between. The germline V gene encodes CDR1 SNHLY and CDR2 FYNNEI. The TCR comes from a man over 45. The sequencing input was memory CD4+ T cells sorted from PBMCs. V gene TRBV2 combines with J gene TRBJ1-1; no firm D call. The CDR3 spells CASQTHTEAFF. Written as DNA, the CDR3 is TGTGCCAGCCAAACACATACGGAAGCTTTCTTT.